This T cell receptor beta chain appears in the sequencing data of a study of blood T cell repertoires in COVID-19. Study-wide background: Material from acute and convalescent COVID-19 was sourced from the United States, Italy and Spain.

Germline loops: CDR1 LGHDT, CDR2 YNNKEL (reference sequence). The CDR3 spans 16 residues. The germline V and J ends were trimmed by 4 bases and 6 bases, with 21 bases remaining between them. Under the authors' procedure: The assay estimated nucleated cells by amplifying reference gene primers. Generated by immunoSEQ multiplex PCR, the TCRdb table keeps only in-frame clones and is missing some. The V and J calls and clone size are taken from that table; D and trimming were inferred from the DNA. Of some 250,000 clones listed, around nine tenths are singletons. The source is a woman between 40 and 55 years old who had recovered from COVID-19. Sample: peripheral blood. This sequence joins TRBV3-1 (or the pseudogene TRBV3-2) and TRBJ1-1, with D possibly TRBD1 on 6 matching bases. DNA of the CDR3: TGTGCCAGCAGCCCGCGGACAGCCCCCCATGGCGCTGAAGCTTTCTTT. Translated, it gives CASSPRTAPHGAEAFF.